Shown below are 17 T cell receptor beta chains from a single sample sequenced in a study of cytomegalovirus exposure and HLA in healthy donors. The PCR contained 60 Vbeta and 13 Jbeta primers. Clones were sequenced by immunoSEQ multiplex PCR, and TCRdb holds only the in-frame ones, with some missing. This table has about 140,000 clones, around 84% appearing once. The sequenced sample was PBMCs. The receptors derive from a man aged 45-65 years in good health and CMV-seronegative.

V usage is TRBV7-8 and J usage is TRBJ1-5; 7 nucleotides line up with TRBD1. Trimming took 5 bases from V and 11 from J; bases not matched to a gene: 9. Germline V gene data show CDR1 as SGHVS and CDR2 as FQNEAQ. The CDR3 is made up of 13 amino acids. This CDR3 is CASSPGQEMAQHF. The CDR3 nucleotides read TGTGCCAGCAGCCCTGGACAGGAGATGGCCCAGCATTTT.

The J gene is TRBJ1-1, the V gene TRBV27; D is unclear. Germline lookup yields CDR1 MNHEY and CDR2 SMNVEV (reference sequence). The CDR3 contains 13 residues. Deletions cut 11 bases from V and 2 bases from J, with 15 bases between. The CDR3 DNA is TGTGCCCCACGACGGCGGGGTAACACTGAAGCTTTCTTT. Translating gives CAPRRRGNTEAFF.

The chain links TRBV11-3 to TRBJ1-4; D is possibly TRBD1 (5 bases). Germline CDR1 SGHNT, CDR2 YENEEA. This CDR3 region has 14 residues. V was cut by 5 bases and J by 4 bases, with 11 bases left in between. The DNA of the CDR3 is TGTGCCAGCAGCAGTACAGGATTTAATGAAAAACTGTTTTTT. The encoded protein is CASSSTGFNEKLFF.

The V and J genes are TRBV30 and TRBJ1-1; weak D call: TRBD1 (5 bases). The CDR3 has 14 residues. V was shortened by 5 bases and J by 4 bases, with 17 bases between the two germline ends. CDR1 and CDR2 (germline): GTSNPN, SVGIG (reference sequence). The CDR3 protein is CAWGGDWGGTEAFF. In DNA form, the CDR3 reads TGTGCCTGGGGGGGGGATTGGGGGGGCACTGAAGCTTTCTTT. Supplemented by reference TRBV30 and TRBJ1-1, the full variable domain reads SQTIHQWPATLVQPVGSPLSLECTVEGTSNPNLYWYRQAAGRGLQLLFYSVGIGQISSEVPQNLSASRPQDRQFILSSKKLLLSDSGFYLCAWGGDWGGTEAFFGQGTRLTVV.

The V gene is TRBV19, the J gene TRBJ1-5; D not resolved. V lost 1 base to trimming and J lost 4 bases, with 17 bases between them. This CDR3 comprises 17 residues. Germline assignment: CDR1 LNHDA and CDR2 SQIVND (reference sequence). The CDR3 loop reads CASSIGPPGRKNQPQHF. Here the CDR3 DNA reads TGTGCCAGTAGTATAGGGCCCCCGGGGAGAAAAAATCAGCCCCAGCATTTT. Full variable domain (outside the CDR3, taken from reference TRBV19 and TRBJ1-5): DGGITQSPKYLFRKEGQNVTLSCEQNLNHDAMYWYRQDPGQGLRLIYYSQIVNDFQKGDIAEGYSVSREKKESFPLTVTSAQKNPTAFYLCASSIGPPGRKNQPQHFGDGTRLSIL.

This rearrangement joins TRBV7-2 to TRBJ2-1, with D perhaps TRBD1 (6 bases). V was cut by 5 bases and J by 4 bases, with 12 bases left in between. The CDR3 length is 14 residues. The germline V gene encodes CDR1 SGHTA and CDR2 FQGNSA. CDR3 amino acids: CASSGGGQYNEQFF. DNA for the CDR3: TGTGCCAGCAGCGGGGGCGGGCAATACAATGAGCAGTTCTTC.

The chain has TRBV7-6 and TRBJ2-1, with TRBD2 matching over 10 bases. Germline CDR1 reads SGHVS; CDR2 reads FNYEAQ. The CDR3 contains 13 residues. J gave up 9 bases and V 5 bases, and 4 bases lay outside the gene matches. CDR3 protein: CASSPGLASEQFF. The CDR3 DNA sequence: TGTGCCAGCAGCCCGGGACTAGCGTCTGAGCAGTTCTTC. The full variable domain, rest sourced from reference TRBV7-6 and TRBJ2-1, is GAGVSQSPRYKVTKRGQDVALRCDPISGHVSLYWYRQALGQGPEFLTYFNYEAQQDKSGLPNDRFSAERPEGSISTLTIQRTEQRDSAMYRCASSPGLASEQFFGPGTRLTVL.

This clone was seen a few times. V is TRBV19 and J is TRBJ2-7, with TRBD2 matching 16 bases. This CDR3 spans 16 amino acids. Per the germline V gene, CDR1 is LNHDA and CDR2 is SQIVND (reference sequence). J was trimmed by 10 bases and V by 4 bases; bases with no gene match: 10. The CDR3 nucleotides are TGTGCCAGTAGTACGGGAGCCGGGACTAGCGGGGGGGCTCAGTACTTC. It translates to CASSTGAGTSGGAQYF.

This sequence joins TRBV7-2 and TRBJ2-7, with 8 bases aligning to TRBD1. V shed 4 bases, J shed 1 base, and the junction held 9 bases outside the gene matches. The CDR3 is 16 residues long. CDR1 SGHTA and CDR2 FQGNSA come from the germline V gene. CDR3 DNA: TGTGCCAGCAGCTCCCAGGTTGACAGGGGTTCCTACGAGCAGTACTTC. It is translated as CASSSQVDRGSYEQYF.

The V call is TRBV2, the J call TRBJ2-4, with 12 bases matching TRBD1. The germline V gene encodes CDR1 SNHLY and CDR2 FYNNEI. This CDR3 region has 12 residues. J was trimmed by 15 bases and V by 6 bases; bases with no gene match: 6. The CDR3 DNA is TGTGCCAGCAGCGGGGACAGGGGGCGTAGGTACTTC. Translating it yields CASSGDRGRRYF.

This clone was picked up a small number of times. This chain links TRBV5-6 with TRBJ2-3; 8 bases map to TRBD2. V trimming: 2 bases; J trimming: 0 bases; junction bases outside the gene matches: 2. The CDR3 is 15 residues long. From germline, CDR1 is SGHDT and CDR2 YYEEEE. DNA for the CDR3: TGTGCCAGCAGCTTTAGCGGGACTAGCACAGATACGCAGTATTTT. Translated, it gives CASSFSGTSTDTQYF.

This clone was found a few times. The J gene is TRBJ1-1, the V gene TRBV28; D possibly corresponds to TRBD1 (6 bases). Germline V gene sequence: CDR1 MDHEN, CDR2 SYDVKM. CDR3 length equals 16 residues. Trimming shortened V by 2 bases and J by 2 bases, and 15 bases separated the two germline ends. CDR3 DNA: TGTGCCAGCAGTTTAGGGGGCGCGACCCACAACACTGAAGCTTTCTTT. Its translation is CASSLGGATHNTEAFF.

V usage is TRBV19 and J usage is TRBJ1-6; D might be TRBD1 (6 bases). The V and J ends lost 7 bases and 8 bases respectively, with 18 bases between them. The CDR3 runs 15 residues. Germline CDR1 LNHDA, CDR2 SQIVND (reference sequence). Here the CDR3 reads CASTTEGDRHSPLHF. CDR3 bases: TGTGCCAGTACCACCGAGGGGGATCGTCATTCACCCCTCCACTTT.

This clone was seen once. V and J are TRBV28 and TRBJ1-1; possible D gene TRBD1, 6 bases. In germline, CDR1 is MDHEN, CDR2 SYDVKM. Trimming took 4 bases from V and 6 from J, leaving 18 bases between them. The CDR3 runs 15 residues. The CDR3 DNA follows: TGTGCCAGCAGTTCTCCCCAGGGGTCTTACTCTGAAGCTTTCTTT. This encodes CASSSPQGSYSEAFF.

V gene TRBV7-2 combines with J gene TRBJ2-7; TRBD2 is a possible D gene (6 bases). The V gene lost 4 bases and the J gene lost 5 bases, with 18 bases spanning the gap. This CDR3 contains 15 residues. The germline CDR1 and CDR2 sequences are SGHTA and FQGNSA. DNA for the CDR3: TGTGCCAGCAGCTACCCCATTGGGGGGACGCACGAGCAGTACTTC. It is translated as CASSYPIGGTHEQYF.

The chain is built from TRBV28 and TRBJ1-3; 7 nucleotides line up with TRBD1. There are 14 residues in the CDR3. The germline CDR1 and CDR2 sequences are MDHEN and SYDVKM. V lost 10 bases, J lost 0 bases, and 6 bases stayed unmatched. CDR3 residues: CATHQGVSGNTIYF. Written as DNA, the CDR3 is TGTGCCACCCACCAGGGGGTCTCTGGAAACACCATATATTTT. Filled out from reference TRBV28 and TRBJ1-3, the complete variable domain reads DVKVTQSSRYLVKRTGEKVFLECVQDMDHENMFWYRQDPGLGLRLIYFSYDVKMKEKGDIPEGYSVSREKKERFSLILESASTNQTSMYLCATHQGVSGNTIYFGEGSWLTVV.

This clone was picked up a small number of times. The chain is built from TRBV7-3 and TRBJ1-2; weak D call: TRBD1 (5 bases). Germline assignment: CDR1 SGHTA and CDR2 FQGTGA. This CDR3 region has 15 residues. Trimming took 5 bases from V and 4 from J, leaving 17 bases between them. CDR3 sequence (DNA): TGTGCCAGCAGCCCTCTTGGGGGGGGATCCTATGGCTACACCTTC. Encoded protein: CASSPLGGGSYGYTF.